A selection of T cell receptor beta chains follows, all from one sample in a study of T cell responses to AZD1222 COVID-19 vaccine. Repertoires were generated with immunoSEQ multiplex PCR, while TCRdb's copy carries only in-frame clones and drops some. The table includes 110,000 to 150,000 clones, roughly nine tenths detected once. The material was peripheral blood, obtained on day 0 of AZD1222 vaccination. All receptors come from an adult in good health. Both conserved end residues are part of each CDR3. Fields, in order: V gene, D gene, clone size, J gene, CDR3 length, CDR3 DNA, CDR3 protein. The D gene is left open where the match is weak. Clone size is given for some rows only: seen once, a few or many times, or a class if the clone is expanded.

TRBV9	NA	NA	TRBJ2-7	13	TGTGCCAGCAGCGTAGGTCCAAACTACGAGCAGTACTTC	CASSVGPNYEQYF
TRBV12-3/TRBV12-4	NA	NA	TRBJ2-3	12	TGTGCCAGCGGGGAGAGCACAGATACGCAGTATTTT	CASGESTDTQYF
TRBV7-3	NA	NA	TRBJ2-2	14	TGTGCCAGCAGCTTTTTGGAGCCCTCCGGGGAGCTGTTTTTT	CASSFLEPSGELFF
TRBV28	TRBD2	NA	TRBJ2-2	18	TGTGCCAGCAGTTTATCCGGACTAGCGGGAGAGAGGGCCGGGGAGCTGTTTTTT	CASSLSGLAGERAGELFF
TRBV11-2	TRBD2	NA	TRBJ2-3	16	TGTGCCAGCAGTCCAACGACTAGCGTATTCCCAGATACGCAGTATTTT	CASSPTTSVFPDTQYF
TRBV12-3/TRBV12-4	NA	NA	TRBJ1-2	13	TGTGCCAGCAGTTTAAACTCTAACTATGGCTACACCTTC	CASSLNSNYGYTF
TRBV5-1	TRBD1	NA	TRBJ1-2	13	TGCGCCAGCAGCATTGGACAGGGGGCTGGCTACACCTTC	CASSIGQGAGYTF
TRBV19	TRBD1	NA	TRBJ2-7	14	TGTGCCAGTAGCACACAGGGGAGCTCCTACGAGCAGTACTTC	CASSTQGSSYEQYF
TRBV19	NA	NA	TRBJ2-3	15	TGTGCCAGTAGTATACCGGGCGAAGGCACAGATACGCAGTATTTT	CASSIPGEGTDTQYF
TRBV11-2	NA	once	TRBJ1-5	16	TGTGCCAGCAGCTTAAGCCCCCGGGGGCGCAATCAGCCCCAGCATTTT	CASSLSPRGRNQPQHF
TRBV29-1	NA	few	TRBJ2-7	12	TGCAGCGTTGAGACTACCGACTACGAGCAGTACTTC	CSVETTDYEQYF
TRBV10-3	TRBD2	few	TRBJ2-1	15	TGTGCCATCAGAACCTCTCGCGGGGGGTCGGATGAGCAGTTCTTC	CAIRTSRGGSDEQFF
TRBV2	TRBD1	NA	TRBJ2-7	14	TGTGCCACCCTAAGACAGGGCGAATCCTACGAGCAGTACTTC	CATLRQGESYEQYF
TRBV6-1	NA	NA	TRBJ2-5	15	TGTGCCAGCAGTGAAGTGGCAGGAAATCAAGAGACCCAGTACTTC	CASSEVAGNQETQYF
TRBV5-1	NA	NA	TRBJ2-1	14	TGCGCCAGCGCAACAGGGCTATCCTACAATGAGCAGTTCTTC	CASATGLSYNEQFF
TRBV12-5	TRBD1	NA	TRBJ1-1	17	TGTGCTAGTGGTTGGCCGGGACAGGGGGGGTCATCGGCTGAAGCTTTCTTT	CASGWPGQGGSSAEAFF
TRBV7-3	TRBD1	NA	TRBJ1-2	17	TGTGCCAGCAGCCCGGGCCCGTCAGGGGGCTATGGCTATGGCTACACCTTC	CASSPGPSGGYGYGYTF
TRBV12-3/TRBV12-4	NA	once	TRBJ2-1	12	TGTGCCAGCAGTATAACCCGGACAGAGCAGTTCTTC	CASSITRTEQFF
TRBV27	NA	NA	TRBJ2-1	13	TGTGCCAGCAGTCTCGGCCCTATCAATGAGCAGTTCTTC	CASSLGPINEQFF
TRBV7-8	NA	NA	TRBJ2-1	14	TGTGCCAGCAGCGCCGGACTAAGTGGTAATGAGCAGTTCTTC	CASSAGLSGNEQFF
TRBV28	NA	NA	TRBJ1-6	16	TGTGCCAGCAGCCCTCCTGGACAGCCAAATAATTCACCCCTCCACTTT	CASSPPGQPNNSPLHF
TRBV5-6	NA	NA	TRBJ2-7	16	TGTGCCAGCAGCCTTCTGACAGACTACATGTCCTACGAGCAGTACTTC	CASSLLTDYMSYEQYF
TRBV24-1	TRBD1	NA	TRBJ2-5	14	TGTGCCACCAGTGATCACAGGGGTCAGGAGACCCAGTACTTC	CATSDHRGQETQYF
TRBV9	NA	NA	TRBJ1-1	15	TGTGCCAGCAGCAAGAATCCAGGGGTTGACACTGAAGCTTTCTTT	CASSKNPGVDTEAFF
TRBV30	NA	once	TRBJ1-1	13	TGTGCCTGGAGTGGTATGGGGGGCACTGAAGCTTTCTTT	CAWSGMGGTEAFF
TRBV6-5	TRBD1	NA	TRBJ1-6	14	TGTGCCAGCAGTTACGACAGGGCCGCGGAATCCCTCCACTTT	CASSYDRAAESLHF
TRBV29-1	NA	NA	TRBJ2-3	16	TGCAGCGTTGACCTTCGGTGGTCGGGAGAGGCAGATACGCAGTATTTT	CSVDLRWSGEADTQYF
TRBV11-2	NA	once	TRBJ2-7	14	TGTGCCAGCAGCTTAGTCTGGAGTTTCGACGAGCAGTACTTC	CASSLVWSFDEQYF
TRBV21-1	NA	NA	TRBJ2-7	14	TGTGCCAGCAGCAAAGGGCGGGTAGTCTACGAGCAGTACTTC	CASSKGRVVYEQYF
TRBV6-5	NA	NA	TRBJ1-2	12	TGTGCCAGCAGTTCAGGGGAAGCTGGCTACACCTTC	CASSSGEAGYTF
TRBV5-6	NA	once	TRBJ1-5	15	TGTGCCAGCAGCCAAAAACGGGTCCGGGATCAGCCCCAGCATTTT	CASSQKRVRDQPQHF
TRBV7-9	NA	NA	TRBJ1-1	15	TGTGCCAGCAGCTTCGGCGCCAGTCAGAACACTGAAGCTTTCTTT	CASSFGASQNTEAFF
TRBV7-6	TRBD1	NA	TRBJ2-1	17	TGTGCCAGCAGCTTATTTCCCCCAGGGGGCTCCTACAATGAGCAGTTCTTC	CASSLFPPGGSYNEQFF
TRBV7-3	TRBD2	NA	TRBJ2-1	15	TGTGCCAGCAGCTTAAACGCGGGAGAGTACAATGAGCAGTTCTTC	CASSLNAGEYNEQFF
TRBV19	NA	NA	TRBJ1-2	15	TGTGCCAGTAGTAGGCGACAGACCCTTTCGGGTGGCTACACCTTC	CASSRRQTLSGGYTF
TRBV19	TRBD1	NA	TRBJ1-2	15	TGTGCCAGTAGTGTACAAACAGGGGCCCCCCCTGGCTACACCTTC	CASSVQTGAPPGYTF
TRBV11-2	NA	NA	TRBJ2-7	15	TGTGCCAGCAGCTTAGATCGCGGCTTTGCCTACGAGCAGTACTTC	CASSLDRGFAYEQYF
TRBV30	NA	NA	TRBJ1-6	13	TGTGCCTGGAGTGGGGGTCCCAATTCACCCCTCCACTTT	CAWSGGPNSPLHF
TRBV10-2	NA	once	TRBJ1-1	13	TGCGCCAGCAGTCTCACAGGGAACACTGAAGCTTTCTTT	CASSLTGNTEAFF
TRBV24-1	TRBD1	NA	TRBJ1-2	14	TGTGCCACCAGTGATTCTACAGGGGTCGGGGGCTACACCTTC	CATSDSTGVGGYTF
TRBV5-6	NA	NA	TRBJ2-3	14	TGTGCCAGCAGCTTGGGCATAGGCACGGATACGCAGTATTTT	CASSLGIGTDTQYF
TRBV18	NA	NA	TRBJ1-1	15	TGTGCCAGCTCACCACGGGGGGGGCCGAACACTGAAGCTTTCTTT	CASSPRGGPNTEAFF
TRBV6-5	NA	NA	TRBJ2-5	13	TGTGCCAGCAGTTTCGGGACGGTCCGGACCCAGTACTTC	CASSFGTVRTQYF
TRBV5-4	NA	NA	TRBJ1-5	13	TGTGCCAGCAGCTTGGGAAGCGGTCAGCCCCAGCATTTT	CASSLGSGQPQHF
TRBV9	NA	NA	TRBJ2-6	15	TGTGCCAGCAGCTGGGGCCGTACTGGGGCCAACGTCCTGACTTTC	CASSWGRTGANVLTF
TRBV6-1	NA	NA	TRBJ2-7	11	TGTGCCAGCAGTGAAGGTGGCGAGCAGTACTTC	CASSEGGEQYF
TRBV19	TRBD1	NA	TRBJ1-2	18	TGTGCCAGTAGTATAGATGGACCCCCCGGGACAGGAGAATATGGCTACACCTTC	CASSIDGPPGTGEYGYTF
TRBV4-1	NA	NA	TRBJ1-3	16	TGCGCCAGCAGCAACCCCATTACAGGGATAGGAAACACCATATATTTT	CASSNPITGIGNTIYF
TRBV24-1	TRBD1	NA	TRBJ2-3	16	TGTGCCACCAGTGATGCGGACAGGGACCTCACAGATACGCAGTATTTT	CATSDADRDLTDTQYF
TRBV14	NA	NA	TRBJ2-1	16	TGTGCCAGCAGCCAAGGACAGCCCCGACTCTACAATGAGCAGTTCTTC	CASSQGQPRLYNEQFF
TRBV30	NA	NA	TRBJ1-2	13	TGTGCCTGGTTACCGGACAGTAACTATGGCTACACCTTC	CAWLPDSNYGYTF
TRBV11-3	NA	NA	TRBJ1-1	13	TGTGCCAGCAGCTTATACGGAGGCACTGAAGCTTTCTTT	CASSLYGGTEAFF
TRBV5-1	TRBD1	NA	TRBJ1-4	16	TGCGCCAGCAGCCTAGGACAGGGGGTCACAAATGAAAAACTGTTTTTT	CASSLGQGVTNEKLFF
TRBV30	NA	NA	TRBJ1-1	15	TGTGCCTGGAGTGTATGGGGTGGGGGGCACACTGAAGCTTTCTTT	CAWSVWGGGHTEAFF
TRBV30	NA	NA	TRBJ1-1	13	TGTGCCTGGACGAGGGAGGGGAACACTGAAGCTTTCTTT	CAWTREGNTEAFF
TRBV21-1	NA	NA	TRBJ1-4	17	TGTGCCAGCAAAGGGAGTACAGGGGGCAAAGCTAATGAAAAACTGTTTTTT	CASKGSTGGKANEKLFF
TRBV14	NA	NA	TRBJ1-2	16	TGTGCCAGCAGCCGCCAAACTGGGGGGACAAACTATGGCTACACCTTC	CASSRQTGGTNYGYTF
TRBV14	NA	NA	TRBJ2-6	15	TGTGCCAGCAGGCCCAGGGACCCCGGGGCCAACGTCCTGACTTTC	CASRPRDPGANVLTF
TRBV15	TRBD1	NA	TRBJ1-2	18	TGTGCCACCAGCCGTGACCCCAGCGCTATAGGGACAGGGGATGGCTACACCTTC	CATSRDPSAIGTGDGYTF